These 26 T cell receptor beta chains were all obtained from the same sample, sequenced in a study of blood T cell repertoires in COVID-19. Only in-frame clones appear in the TCRdb table, and some are missing; sequencing was by immunoSEQ multiplex PCR. The table has 30,000 to 40,000 clones, roughly 86% seen once. The sample consisted of peripheral blood. The receptor source for this set is a man aged 70 or older with acute or convalescent COVID-19.

The CDR3 spells CASSVRGREQFF. The CDR3 DNA sequence: TGTGCCAGCAGCGTCAGGGGTCGTGAGCAGTTCTTC. This chain joins TRBV7-6 and TRBJ2-1; TRBD1 is a possible D gene (6 bases). With 5 bases removed from V and 9 bases from J, the gap between germline ends came to 11 bases. Germline CDR1 is SGHVS and CDR2 is FNYEAQ. The CDR3 length is 12 residues.

The genes are TRBV30 and TRBJ1-5, with D possibly matching TRBD1 (5 bases). Germline V gives CDR1 GTSNPN, CDR2 SVGIG (reference sequence). Trimming took 4 bases from V and 6 from J, leaving 13 bases between them. The CDR3 covers 13 residues. The DNA of the CDR3 is TGTGCCTGGACTCCAGGGTGGGGTCAGCCCCAGCATTTT. Translation: CAWTPGWGQPQHF.

This chain uses TRBV9 with TRBJ2-1; 9 bases are a match to TRBD2. The CDR3 covers 17 residues. CDR1 and CDR2 (germline): SGDLS, YYNGEE. Trimming removed 0 bases from V and 7 bases from J; junction bases left unmatched: 11. CDR3: CASSVASRLAGLNEQFF. The CDR3 DNA reads TGTGCCAGCAGCGTAGCTTCGCGGCTAGCGGGACTTAATGAGCAGTTCTTC.

The V call is TRBV5-6, the J call TRBJ1-1; D gene unclear. V dropped 1 base and J dropped 1 base, with 11 bases sitting between them. CDR3 length: 15 residues. Looked up from germline, CDR1 is SGHDT and CDR2 is YYEEEE. DNA of the CDR3: TGTGCCAGCAGCTTGTTGAGCCCCCGGAACACTGAAGCTTTCTTT. Its translation is CASSLLSPRNTEAFF.

The chain combines TRBV4-3 with TRBJ2-1; a possible D gene is TRBD2 (5 bases). Trimming left V 1 base short and J 9 bases short, with 10 bases between. From germline, CDR1 is LGHNA and CDR2 YSLEER. The CDR3 loop spans 13 amino acids. CDR3: CASSQGVTSEQFF. CDR3 DNA: TGCGCCAGCAGCCAAGGGGTAACTAGTGAGCAGTTCTTC.

The V call is TRBV6-1, the J call TRBJ2-7, with TRBD2 identical over 7 bases. CDR1 and CDR2 (germline): MNHNS, SASEGT. V was pared by 2 bases and J by 4 bases, with 14 bases of the junction left unmatched. CDR3 length: 17 amino acids. The CDR3, as DNA: TGTGCCAGCAGTGAATTCCCCCCAGGCGCGGGAGCGTACGAGCAGTACTTC. It is translated as CASSEFPPGAGAYEQYF.

The V gene is TRBV7-8, the J gene TRBJ2-1, with D possibly matching TRBD2 (5 bases). The V gene's germline CDR1 is SGHVS and CDR2 FQNEAQ. The V and J ends lost 4 bases and 8 bases respectively, with 15 bases between them. This CDR3 is built from 14 residues. The CDR3 region has the DNA TGTGCCAGCAGCTCCCCGTCTCGGGGTCATGAGCAGTTCTTC. Its protein is CASSSPSRGHEQFF.

The V gene is TRBV3-1 (or the pseudogene TRBV3-2), the J gene TRBJ2-7; 8 positions agree with TRBD1. CDR1 and CDR2 from the germline V gene are LGHDT and YNNKEL (reference sequence). After removal of 4 bases from V and 2 bases from J, the junction contained 4 bases not matched to a gene. The CDR3 loop spans 14 amino acids. The CDR3 DNA is TGTGCCAGCAGCCGGACAGGGAAGCCCTACGAGCAGTACTTC. This translates into CASSRTGKPYEQYF.

A note on this clone: One end of the junction is discordant with germline, which a read error may explain. The V gene is TRBV14, the J gene TRBJ2-1; possibly TRBD1 for D (5 bases). Germline CDR1 reads SGHDN; CDR2 reads FVKESK. This CDR3 region has 12 residues. CDR3 residues: CASGQRGNEQFF. Here the CDR3 DNA reads TGTGCCAGCGGCCAAAGGGGCAATGAGCAGTTCTTC.

This clone was counted a single time. The chain joins TRBV2 to TRBJ2-7, with TRBD2 matching over 7 bases. The ends lost 6 bases at V and 5 bases at J; junction bases unmatched: 4. Germline V gives CDR1 SNHLY, CDR2 FYNNEI. The CDR3 has 12 residues. CDR3 region: CASRISGNEQYF. Here the CDR3 DNA reads TGTGCCAGCAGAATAAGCGGGAACGAGCAGTACTTC.

The CDR3 reads CASSSPDGSETQYF. The CDR3 coding sequence is TGCGCCAGCAGCTCTCCAGACGGGTCAGAGACCCAGTACTTC. This chain connects TRBV5-1 to TRBJ2-5; D uncertain. The germline V gene has CDR1 SGHRS and CDR2 YFSETQ. Trimming took off 3 bases at V and 4 bases at J, with 13 bases between the two ends. The CDR3 contains 14 residues.

This clone showed up just a few times. The chain employs TRBV7-8 and TRBJ1-1, with TRBD1 matching 7 bases. V shed 6 bases and J 0 bases; nucleotides not matched to a gene: 10. The CDR3 extends over 16 amino acids. The germline V gene has CDR1 SGHVS and CDR2 FQNEAQ. This chain's CDR3 is CASRSDRRNMNTEAFF. The CDR3 nucleotides are TGTGCCAGCAGATCGGACAGGAGGAATATGAACACTGAAGCTTTCTTT.

CDR3 residues: CATSDRTGPNQPQHF. DNA of the CDR3: TGTGCCACCAGTGACCGGACAGGGCCGAATCAGCCCCAGCATTTT. V usage is TRBV24-1 and J usage is TRBJ1-5; 8 bases are shared with TRBD1. Losses at the gene ends were 4 bases for V and 4 bases for J; bases not matched to a gene: 5. The germline V gene encodes CDR1 KGHDR and CDR2 SFDVKD. This CDR3 comprises 15 residues.

V gene TRBV7-9 combines with J gene TRBJ1-1; D remains ambiguous. V was pared by 4 bases and J by 3 bases, with 9 bases between. Germline CDR1 SEHNR, CDR2 FQNEAQ (reference sequence). This CDR3 region has 13 residues. The CDR3 spells CASSWSLDTEAFF. The CDR3 nucleotides read TGTGCCAGCAGCTGGAGCCTGGACACTGAAGCTTTCTTT.

The chain employs TRBV7-3 and TRBJ1-2, with 7 nucleotides matching TRBD1. The V gene end was trimmed by 2 bases and the J gene end by 2 bases; junction bases not matched to a gene: 8. Per the germline V gene, CDR1 is SGHTA and CDR2 is FQGTGA. The CDR3 sequence is 16 residues long. For the CDR3, the DNA is TGTGCCAGCAGCTTAGGGATTCAGACAGGGAACTATGGCTACACCTTC. It translates to CASSLGIQTGNYGYTF.

V is TRBV29-1 and J is TRBJ2-2; the match to TRBD1 covers 8 bases. This CDR3 spans 13 amino acids. Germline V lookup: CDR1 SQVTM, CDR2 ANQGSEA. Trimming removed 6 bases from V and 6 bases from J; junction bases left unmatched: 6. DNA of the CDR3: TGCAGCGTCGCGGACAGGGTATCCGGGGAGCTGTTTTTT. Protein product: CSVADRVSGELFF.

This chain links TRBV30 with TRBJ1-6, with D perhaps TRBD1 (6 bases). Germline CDR1 GTSNPN, CDR2 SVGIG (reference sequence). The germline V and J ends were trimmed by 4 bases and 0 bases, with 10 bases remaining between them. The CDR3 length is 15 residues. The CDR3, as DNA: TGTGCCTGGAAAGGACAGAGCTCCTATAATTCACCCCTCCACTTT. The encoded protein is CAWKGQSSYNSPLHF.

The V call is TRBV3-1 (or the pseudogene TRBV3-2), the J call TRBJ2-7; D might be TRBD1 (5 bases). The CDR3 covers 14 residues. Germline lookup yields CDR1 LGHDT and CDR2 YNNKEL (reference sequence). V lost 1 base and J lost 2, with 9 bases in between. CDR3 in amino acids: CASSQGQGPYEQYF. The CDR3 DNA reads as TGTGCCAGCAGCCAAGGGCAGGGTCCCTACGAGCAGTACTTC.

This chain uses TRBV2 with TRBJ2-7; 7 bases align to TRBD2. The CDR3 has 14 amino acids. Trimming at V came to 3 bases and at J to 6 bases, leaving 8 bases not matched to a gene. CDR1 and CDR2 (germline): SNHLY, FYNNEI. In DNA form, the CDR3 reads TGTGCCAGCAGTGAGGGGGGGGAGGTGCGCGAGCAGTACTTC. It is translated as CASSEGGEVREQYF.

The chain links TRBV7-8 to TRBJ1-1; tentatively, D is TRBD1 (6 bases). Germline V gene sequence: CDR1 SGHVS, CDR2 FQNEAQ. V was clipped by 3 bases and J by 1 base, with 15 bases between them. This CDR3 contains 16 residues. The CDR3 spells CASSLYAGAGNTEAFF. The CDR3 DNA is TGTGCCAGCAGCTTGTATGCGGGGGCCGGGAACACTGAAGCTTTCTTT.

The V and J genes are TRBV11-2 and TRBJ1-1, with no clear D. This CDR3 has 14 residues. CDR1 is SGHAT, CDR2 FQNNGV, per germline. The germline V and J ends were trimmed by 2 bases and 0 bases, with 7 bases remaining between them. DNA for the CDR3: TGTGCCAGCAGCTTAAGGCGGATGAACACTGAAGCTTTCTTT. Its protein product is CASSLRRMNTEAFF.

The rearrangement links TRBV7-2 to TRBJ1-1; D unresolved. Germline CDR1 is SGHTA and CDR2 is FQGNSA. V lost 1 base and J 5 bases, leaving 8 bases between the germline ends. The CDR3 length is 13 residues. The DNA of the CDR3 is TGTGCCAGCAGCTTAGTAAGTGAGACTGAAGCTTTCTTT. Its translation is CASSLVSETEAFF.

The chain recombines TRBV30 with TRBJ2-2, with 11 bases that match TRBD2. The CDR3 length is 17 residues. CDR1 and CDR2 (germline): GTSNPN, SVGIG (reference sequence). The V gene end was trimmed by 4 bases and the J gene end by 0 bases; junction bases not matched to a gene: 7. In DNA form, the CDR3 reads TGTGCCTGGAACAATCCGGGACTAGCGGCGAACACCGGGGAGCTGTTTTTT. Translated, it gives CAWNNPGLAANTGELFF.

The chain combines TRBV11-2 with TRBJ2-2; no reliable D call. Trimming took 3 bases from V and 4 from J, leaving 12 bases between them. CDR1 is SGHAT and CDR2 is FQNNGV in the germline V gene. This CDR3 is built from 15 residues. This CDR3 reads CASSLGSFLTGELFF. CDR3 nucleotide sequence: TGTGCCAGCAGCTTGGGCAGCTTCCTCACCGGGGAGCTGTTTTTT.

This clone was seen more than once but under ten times. This sequence joins TRBV7-8 and TRBJ2-1; TRBD2 aligns across 8 bases. The CDR3 runs 16 residues. Germline CDR1 and CDR2: SGHVS and FQNEAQ. V gave up 5 bases and J gave up 3 bases; unmatched junction bases: 9. CDR3 sequence (DNA): TGTGCCAGCAGCGCCGCCCCGGCGGGGGGCTACAATGAGCAGTTCTTC. Translation gives CASSAAPAGGYNEQFF.

The rearrangement uses TRBV5-1 and TRBJ2-3, with TRBD2 matching over 14 bases. The CDR3 sequence is 15 residues long. With 3 bases clipped from V and 4 bases from J, the junction kept 1 base outside the gene matches. CDR1 is SGHRS and CDR2 is YFSETQ in the germline V gene. CDR3 in amino acids: CASSSTSGGADTQYF. The DNA of the CDR3 is TGCGCCAGCAGCTCGACTAGCGGGGGGGCAGATACGCAGTATTTT.